The following is a TCR beta chain sequence with its context. This entry is derived from a study of blood T cell repertoires in COVID-19. Study-wide context: The United States, Italy and Spain were the sources of the acute and convalescent COVID-19 samples.

Per the study methods: Reference gene primers were amplified, and this amplification served to estimate nucleated cell counts. Sequencing used immunoSEQ multiplex PCR; TCRdb keeps in-frame clones, though not all of them. Clone size and V and J calls were adopted from that table, with D and trimming inferred from the DNA. The profile covers some 130,000 clones, with almost 80% appearing a single time and roughly 11% taken by the ten largest. Trimming removed 5 bases from V and 4 bases from J; junction bases left unmatched: 9. Germline values: CDR1 SEHNR, CDR2 FQNEAQ (reference sequence). The CDR3 consists of 15 residues.

This clonotype originated in a man aged 60 to 75 who had recovered from COVID-19. This chain uses TRBV7-9 with TRBJ1-2; TRBD1 agrees at 8 bases. Sequenced: peripheral blood. The CDR3 DNA reads as TGTGCCAGCAGCAATCGACAGGGGACCGTCTATGGCTACACCTTC. It codes for CASSNRQGTVYGYTF.